Each of the 27 T cell receptor beta chains below was sequenced from the same sample in a study of CD8 T cells in ankylosing spondylitis (dated by TCRdb to about 2017). The library came from 5' RACE. The sequencing machine was an Illumina HiSeq 2500. TCRdb reprocessing: public reads trimmed at Q25 with fastp, clones called with MiXCR, in-frame beta chains kept. Entries are consolidated by CDR3 protein sequence, retaining the most common genes and DNA. The sample table holds fewer than 450,000 distinct CDR3 sequences, of which 17% were seen once. The biggest ten clones account for around 0.92% of the sample. Findings and caveats that apply to the study as a whole: Blood from ankylosing spondylitis patients appeared to be characterized by a TCR beta motif composed of under 10 highly homologous amino acid variants.

Antigens for these TCRs are unknown. What was sequenced was blood, either unsorted or a sorted T cell fraction (not recorded which). These receptors all stem from a male donor with ankylosing spondylitis.

The table lists this clonotype with a few counts. A read error may produce the germline difference seen at one junction end. The chain is built from TRBV6-2 or TRBV6-3 and TRBJ2-7; no firm D call. The CDR3 runs to 12 residues. The germline V gene has CDR1 MNHEY and CDR2 SVGEGT. CDR3 coding DNA: TGTGCCAGCAGTTACTCGCAGTGGGGAATGAACTTC. Translated: CASSYSQWGMNF.

The chain recombines TRBV2 with TRBJ2-7; 9 bases fit TRBD1. Trimming at V came to 7 bases and at J to 6 bases, leaving 7 bases not matched to a gene. Per germline, CDR1 SNHLY and CDR2 FYNNEI. This CDR3 region has 13 residues. The CDR3, as DNA: TGTGCCAGCACCAAACAGGACAGGGGCGAGCAGTACTTC. Protein sequence: CASTKQDRGEQYF.

This clonotype was detected many times. The rearrangement joins TRBV9 to TRBJ2-1, with a tentative D call TRBD1 (6 bases). The CDR3 covers 15 residues. The germline V gene has CDR1 SGDLS and CDR2 YYNGEE. The V end was cut by 0 bases, the J end by 8 bases, with 15 bases between. The CDR3 region is CASSVGGGAGYEQFF. CDR3 nucleotide sequence: TGTGCCAGCAGCGTAGGAGGGGGAGCCGGGTATGAGCAGTTCTTC.

The chain uses TRBV18 and TRBJ1-2; TRBD1 is a possible D gene (6 bases). This CDR3 has 14 residues. The germline CDR1 and CDR2 sequences are KGHSH and LQKENI. With 3 bases removed from V and 8 bases from J, the gap between germline ends came to 16 bases. This CDR3 reads CASSPLDRTGGYTF. The CDR3 coding sequence is TGTGCCAGCTCACCCCTCGACAGGACCGGAGGCTACACCTTC.

This clonotype has a handful of counts. The V gene is TRBV6-5, the J gene TRBJ1-1; D uncertain. V dropped 0 bases and J dropped 1 base, with 12 bases sitting between them. CDR1 and CDR2 (germline): MNHEY, SVGAGI. The CDR3 runs 16 residues. The CDR3 sequence is CASSYSLGGGNTEAFF. CDR3 bases: TGTGCCAGCAGTTACTCCCTGGGAGGCGGGAACACTGAAGCTTTCTTT.

This clonotype was counted a few times. The rearrangement joins TRBV18 to TRBJ2-5, with D uncertain. The germline gives CDR1 KGHSH, CDR2 LQKENI. This CDR3 spans 12 amino acids. V gave up 2 bases and J gave up 6 bases, with 7 bases separating them. The CDR3 DNA reads TGTGCCAGCTCACCAGGCTTGCAGACCCAGTACTTC. It translates to CASSPGLQTQYF.

This chain connects TRBV30 to TRBJ1-1; D gene unclear. V was clipped by 1 base and J by 1 base, with 13 bases between them. This CDR3 region has 15 residues. CDR1 GTSNPN and CDR2 SVGIG come from the germline V gene (reference sequence). For the CDR3, the DNA is TGTGCCTGGAGTGCCGTTGGGAGCCCGAACACTGAAGCTTTCTTT. It specifies CAWSAVGSPNTEAFF.

This clonotype was seen ten or more times. The rearrangement links TRBV29-1 to TRBJ2-5; D unresolved. CDR1 is SQVTM and CDR2 is ANQGSEA in the germline V gene. V was pared by 7 bases and J by 0 bases, with 6 bases between. This CDR3 is built from 11 residues. This chain's CDR3 is CSGGHQETQYF. DNA of the CDR3: TGCAGCGGGGGTCACCAAGAGACCCAGTACTTC.

This clonotype has ten or more counts. The chain links TRBV6-1 to TRBJ1-6; no clear D gene. This CDR3 spans 14 amino acids. Germline CDR1 is MNHNS and CDR2 is SASEGT. Trimming stripped 8 bases from V and 9 bases from J, with 17 bases between. The CDR3, as DNA: TGTGCCAGCGGGGATGGAGGGTATGGTTCACCCCTCCACTTT. Its translation is CASGDGGYGSPLHF.

This clonotype was found a few times. The gene calls are TRBV11-2 and TRBJ1-1, with TRBD1 as a possible D gene (5 bases). Trimming took 5 bases from V and 1 from J, leaving 8 bases between them. Germline V gene lookup returns CDR1 SGHAT and CDR2 FQNNGV. This CDR3 is built from 13 residues. In nucleotides, the CDR3 is TGTGCCAGCAGCGAAGACAGGAACACTGAAGCTTTCTTT. Protein product: CASSEDRNTEAFF.

This clonotype has only a few counts. This chain connects TRBV5-1 to TRBJ2-7; weak D call: TRBD2 (6 bases). The CDR3 consists of 14 residues. V was pared by 4 bases and J by 3 bases, with 14 bases between. In germline, CDR1 is SGHRS, CDR2 YFSETQ. The CDR3 bases are TGCGCCAGCAGCCCCGGGACTTCTCTCTACGAGCAGTACTTC. It is translated as CASSPGTSLYEQYF.

This clonotype was observed many times. This rearrangement joins TRBV29-1 to TRBJ1-2; D is possibly TRBD1 (6 bases). This CDR3 spans 12 amino acids. V dropped 7 bases and J dropped 2 bases, with 11 bases sitting between them. CDR1 is SQVTM, CDR2 ANQGSEA, per germline. CDR3 residues: CSGSDRNYGYTF. CDR3 DNA: TGCAGCGGGTCCGACAGGAACTATGGCTACACCTTC.

This clonotype was seen ten or more times. The chain combines TRBV5-1 with TRBJ1-3; D gene ambiguous. CDR3 length equals 15 residues. CDR1 SGHRS and CDR2 YFSETQ come from the germline V gene. The V and J ends lost 3 bases and 0 bases respectively, with 10 bases between them. CDR3 nucleotide sequence: TGCGCCAGCAGCTCTACATCCGACTCTGGAAACACCATATATTTT. Translating it yields CASSSTSDSGNTIYF.

This clonotype came up a few times. The rearrangement joins TRBV4-3 to TRBJ2-3; perhaps D is TRBD1 or TRBD2 (6 bases each). The V gene's germline CDR1 is LGHNA and CDR2 YSLEER. CDR3 length: 16 residues. V was trimmed by 0 bases and J by 3 bases, leaving 13 bases between them. The DNA of the CDR3 is TGCGCCAGCAGCCAAGACGCGAAGGGGGGTACAGATACGCAGTATTTT. Protein sequence: CASSQDAKGGTDTQYF.

The chain links TRBV24-1 to TRBJ1-2; tentative D call: TRBD1 (6 bases). Trimming pared 2 bases from V and 1 base from J, leaving 10 bases between. CDR3 length: 15 amino acids. CDR1 is KGHDR, CDR2 SFDVKD, per germline. The CDR3: CATSDSDRFNYGYTF. In nucleotides, the CDR3 is TGTGCCACCAGTGATTCTGACAGGTTTAACTATGGCTACACCTTC.

The chain joins TRBV5-1 to TRBJ2-3; 10 bases line up with TRBD2. CDR1 and CDR2 from the germline V gene are SGHRS and YFSETQ. This CDR3 has 15 amino acids. With V trimmed by 4 bases and J by 6 bases, 8 bases remained unmatched. The CDR3 bases are TGCGCCAGCAGCCTGCCGAGCGGGGGGGCGGATACGCAGTATTTT. Its translation: CASSLPSGGADTQYF.

A few counts support this clonotype. The rearrangement joins TRBV29-1 to TRBJ2-1; 8 bases are shared with TRBD2. The CDR3 is 13 residues long. V lost 4 bases and J lost 2; bases outside the gene matches: 1. The germline CDR1 and CDR2 sequences are SQVTM and ANQGSEA. CDR3 nucleotide sequence: TGCAGCGTTGGGGGACTAGCCTACAATGAGCAGTTCTTC. It translates to CSVGGLAYNEQFF.

The rearrangement links TRBV14 to TRBJ1-1; D gene unclear. The length of the CDR3 is 15 residues. Germline-derived CDR1 and CDR2 are SGHDN and FVKESK. The ends were cut back, 4 bases at V and 5 bases at J, with 17 bases in the middle. CDR3 sequence reads: CASSPVEGVRTEAFF. Here the CDR3 DNA reads TGTGCCAGCAGCCCAGTTGAGGGTGTGAGGACTGAAGCTTTCTTT.

This clonotype was recorded a few times. One junction end disagrees with the germline gene, perhaps due to a read error. The rearrangement uses TRBV7-7 and TRBJ1-1, with D possibly matching TRBD1 (6 bases). The length of the CDR3 is 13 residues. Germline assignment: CDR1 SSHAT and CDR2 FNYEAQ (reference sequence). The CDR3 DNA reads TGTGCTAGCAGCCAGTCACAGGGCACTGAAGCTTTCTTT. Translated: CASSQSQGTEAFF. Combining the CDR3 with reference TRBV7-7 and TRBJ1-1 gives the whole variable domain GAGVSQSPRYKVTKRGQDVTLRCDPISSHATLYWYQQALGQGPEFLTYFNYEAQPDKSGLPSDRFSAERPEGSISTLTIQRTEQRDSAMYRCASSQSQGTEAFFGQGTRLTVV.

This clonotype appeared many times. The rearrangement joins TRBV12-3 or TRBV12-4 to TRBJ1-2; the match to TRBD1 covers 9 bases. CDR3 length equals 16 residues. Trimming at V came to 1 base and at J to 6 bases, leaving 9 bases not matched to a gene. In nucleotides, the CDR3 is TGTGCCAGCAGTTTAGACGGGACAGGGTATACGAATGGCTACACCTTC. It encodes CASSLDGTGYTNGYTF.

This clonotype was detected many times. The rearrangement links TRBV3-1 to TRBJ2-1; D uncertain. The V end was cut by 1 base, the J end by 4 bases, with 14 bases between. The CDR3 has 16 amino acids. CDR1 is LGHDT and CDR2 is YNNKEL in the germline V gene (reference sequence). The DNA of the CDR3 is TGTGCCAGCAGCCAAGGTTCCCCATCCGCTTACAATGAGCAGTTCTTC. Translating it yields CASSQGSPSAYNEQFF.

The J gene is TRBJ2-5, the V gene TRBV6-1; 8 nucleotides agree with TRBD1. The germline V gene has CDR1 MNHNS and CDR2 SASEGT. This CDR3 region has 15 residues. The V gene end was trimmed by 3 bases and the J gene end by 5 bases; junction bases not matched to a gene: 8. CDR3: CASSDRQGSKETQYF. The DNA for the CDR3 is TGTGCCAGCAGTGACCGACAGGGGAGTAAGGAGACCCAGTACTTC.

This chain uses TRBV12-3 or TRBV12-4 with TRBJ1-5; tentative D call: TRBD1 (5 bases). The V gene lost 5 bases and the J gene lost 6 bases, with 17 bases spanning the gap. The CDR3 length is 15 residues. The chain's CDR3 is CASSNRTPRSQPQHF. CDR3 coding DNA: TGTGCCAGCAGTAACCGGACACCCCGCAGTCAGCCCCAGCATTTT.

This clonotype was seen ten or more times. This rearrangement joins TRBV6-5 to TRBJ1-1; a weak D match, TRBD1 (5 bases). CDR3 length equals 14 residues. Germline loops: CDR1 MNHEY, CDR2 SVGAGI. Trimming stripped 2 bases from V and 4 bases from J, with 11 bases between. Written as DNA, the CDR3 is TGTGCCAGCAGTTACGGTACGGGGGGCACTGAAGCTTTCTTT. Translating gives CASSYGTGGTEAFF.

The chain carries TRBV5-1 and TRBJ2-5; TRBD2 matches at 7 bases. Per germline, CDR1 SGHRS and CDR2 YFSETQ. This CDR3 spans 14 amino acids. V trimming: 3 bases; J trimming: 6 bases; junction bases outside the gene matches: 8. The CDR3 spells CASSYAGTKKTQYF. The CDR3 coding sequence is TGCGCCAGCAGCTATGCCGGGACTAAGAAGACCCAGTACTTC.

The chain couples TRBV15 to TRBJ2-7; 7 nucleotides match TRBD1. V shed 5 bases, J shed 1 base, and the junction held 5 bases outside the gene matches. In germline, CDR1 is LNHNV, CDR2 YYDKDF (reference sequence). The CDR3 is 14 residues long. In DNA, the CDR3 is TGTGCCACCAGCCCCAGGACAGGATCCTACGAGCAGTACTTC. It codes for CATSPRTGSYEQYF. The variable domain in full, with the rest retrieved from reference TRBV15 and TRBJ2-7, is DAMVIQNPRYQVTQFGKPVTLSCSQTLNHNVMYWYQQKSSQAPKLLFHYYDKDFNNEADTPDNFQSRRPNTSFCFLDIRSPGLGDTAMYLCATSPRTGSYEQYFGPGTRLTVT.

This clonotype was counted only a few times. V and J are TRBV29-1 and TRBJ2-1, with 12 nucleotides matching TRBD2. With V trimmed by 7 bases and J by 7 bases, 11 bases remained unmatched. The CDR3 sequence is 15 residues long. CDR1 and CDR2 from the germline V gene are SQVTM and ANQGSEA. CDR3 loop: CSAELLAGGSNEQFF. CDR3 DNA: TGCAGCGCAGAACTCCTAGCGGGAGGGAGTAATGAGCAGTTCTTC.